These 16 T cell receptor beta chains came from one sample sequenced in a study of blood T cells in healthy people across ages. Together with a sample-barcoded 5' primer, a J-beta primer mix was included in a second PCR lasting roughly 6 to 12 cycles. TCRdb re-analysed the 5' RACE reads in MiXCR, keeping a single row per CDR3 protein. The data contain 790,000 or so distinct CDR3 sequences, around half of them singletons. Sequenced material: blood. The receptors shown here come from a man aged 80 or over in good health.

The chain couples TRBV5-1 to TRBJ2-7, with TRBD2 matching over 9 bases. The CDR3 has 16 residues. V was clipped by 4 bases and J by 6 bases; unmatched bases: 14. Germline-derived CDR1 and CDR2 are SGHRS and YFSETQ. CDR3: CASSMAVAGEGGEQYF. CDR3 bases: TGCGCCAGCAGCATGGCCGTAGCGGGAGAGGGGGGCGAGCAGTACTTC.

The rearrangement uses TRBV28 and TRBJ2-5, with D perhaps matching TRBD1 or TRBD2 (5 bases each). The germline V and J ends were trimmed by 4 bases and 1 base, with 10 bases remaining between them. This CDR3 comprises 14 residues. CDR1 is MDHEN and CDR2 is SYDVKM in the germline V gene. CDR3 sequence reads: CASSSRGFQETQYF. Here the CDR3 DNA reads TGTGCCAGCAGTTCCCGGGGCTTCCAAGAGACCCAGTACTTC.

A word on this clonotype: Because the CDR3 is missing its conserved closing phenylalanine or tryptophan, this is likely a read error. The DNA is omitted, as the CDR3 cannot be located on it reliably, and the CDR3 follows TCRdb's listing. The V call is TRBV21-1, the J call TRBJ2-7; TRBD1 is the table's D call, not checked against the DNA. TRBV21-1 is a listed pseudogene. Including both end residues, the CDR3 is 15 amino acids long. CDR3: CASSLDRDPHYEQYL.

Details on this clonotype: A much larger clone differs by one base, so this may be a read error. The CDR3 region has the DNA TGTGCCAGCAGCTTATTCCGGGAATCACCCCTCCACTTT. As protein: CASSLFRESPLHF. The chain is built from TRBV7-3 and TRBJ1-6, with unresolved D. The ends were cut back, 2 bases at V and 10 bases at J, with 9 bases in the middle. CDR3 length equals 13 residues. Per germline, CDR1 SGHTA and CDR2 FQGTGA.

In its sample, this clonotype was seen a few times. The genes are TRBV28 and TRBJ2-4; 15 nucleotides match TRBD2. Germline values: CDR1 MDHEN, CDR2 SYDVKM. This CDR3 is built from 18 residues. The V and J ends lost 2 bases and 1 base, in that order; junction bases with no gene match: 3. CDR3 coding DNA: TGTGCCAGCAGTTTAAGGACTAGCGGGAGGGGGGCCAAAAACATTCAGTACTTC. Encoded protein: CASSLRTSGRGAKNIQYF. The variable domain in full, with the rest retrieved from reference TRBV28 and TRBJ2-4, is DVKVTQSSRYLVKRTGEKVFLECVQDMDHENMFWYRQDPGLGLRLIYFSYDVKMKEKGDIPEGYSVSREKKERFSLILESASTNQTSMYLCASSLRTSGRGAKNIQYFGAGTRLSVL.

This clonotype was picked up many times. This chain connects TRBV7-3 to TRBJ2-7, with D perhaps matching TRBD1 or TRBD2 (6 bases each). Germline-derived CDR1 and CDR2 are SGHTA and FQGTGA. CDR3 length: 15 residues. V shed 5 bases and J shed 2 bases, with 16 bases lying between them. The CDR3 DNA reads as TGTGCCAGCAGCGAACTGGGGGGCGCAACCTACGAGCAGTACTTC. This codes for CASSELGGATYEQYF. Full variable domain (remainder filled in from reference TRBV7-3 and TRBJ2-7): GAGVSQTPSNKVTEKGKYVELRCDPISGHTALYWYRQSLGQGPEFLIYFQGTGAADDSGLPNDRFFAVRPEGSVSTLKIQRTERGDSAVYLCASSELGGATYEQYFGPGTRLTVT.

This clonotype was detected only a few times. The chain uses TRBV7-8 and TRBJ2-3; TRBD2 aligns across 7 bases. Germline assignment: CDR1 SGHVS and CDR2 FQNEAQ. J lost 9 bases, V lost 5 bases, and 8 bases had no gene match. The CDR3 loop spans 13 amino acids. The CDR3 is CASSDRDYRTQYF. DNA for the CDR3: TGTGCCAGCAGCGACCGGGACTACCGGACGCAGTATTTT.

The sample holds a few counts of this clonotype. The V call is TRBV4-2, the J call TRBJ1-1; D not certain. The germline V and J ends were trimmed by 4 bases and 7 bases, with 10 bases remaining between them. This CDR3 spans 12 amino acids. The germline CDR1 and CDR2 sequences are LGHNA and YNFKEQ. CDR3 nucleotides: TGTGCCAGCAGCCCTGACTCCGGTGAAGCTTTCTTT. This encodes CASSPDSGEAFF.

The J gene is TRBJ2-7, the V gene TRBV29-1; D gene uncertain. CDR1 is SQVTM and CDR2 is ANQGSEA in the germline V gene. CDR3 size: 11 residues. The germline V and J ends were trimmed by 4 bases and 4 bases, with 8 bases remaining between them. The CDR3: CSVGVGYEQYF. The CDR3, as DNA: TGCAGCGTTGGGGTGGGGTACGAGCAGTACTTC.

The CDR3 here is CASQAGQVYNEQYF. The DNA of the CDR3 is TGTGCCAGCCAGGCGGGGCAGGTTTACAATGAGCAGTACTTC. The chain joins TRBV7-8 to TRBJ2-1, with D perhaps matching TRBD2 (6 bases). The tail of the sequence fits TRBJ2-7 better, so the J call may be wrong. The CDR3 totals 14 residues. Germline V gives CDR1 SGHVS, CDR2 FQNEAQ.

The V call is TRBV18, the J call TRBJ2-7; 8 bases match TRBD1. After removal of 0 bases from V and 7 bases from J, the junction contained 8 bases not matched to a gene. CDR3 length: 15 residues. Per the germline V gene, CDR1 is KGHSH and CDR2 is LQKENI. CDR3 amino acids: CASSPPRTGISEQYF. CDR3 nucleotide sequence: TGTGCCAGCTCACCACCGAGGACAGGGATCAGTGAGCAGTACTTC.

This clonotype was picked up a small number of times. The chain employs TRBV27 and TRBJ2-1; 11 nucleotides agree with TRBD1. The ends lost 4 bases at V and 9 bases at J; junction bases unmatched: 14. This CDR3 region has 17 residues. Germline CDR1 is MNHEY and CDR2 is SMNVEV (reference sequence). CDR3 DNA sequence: TGTGCCAGCAGTTGGGGACAGGGGGGAGGTAGGAGGGGTGAGCAGTTCTTC. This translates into CASSWGQGGGRRGEQFF.

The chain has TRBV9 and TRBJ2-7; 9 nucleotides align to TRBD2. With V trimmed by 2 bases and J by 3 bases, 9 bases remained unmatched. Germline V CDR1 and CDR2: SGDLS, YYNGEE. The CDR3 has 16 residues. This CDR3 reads CASSVRPGLAHYEQYF. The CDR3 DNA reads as TGTGCCAGCAGCGTGAGACCGGGACTAGCCCACTACGAGCAGTACTTC.

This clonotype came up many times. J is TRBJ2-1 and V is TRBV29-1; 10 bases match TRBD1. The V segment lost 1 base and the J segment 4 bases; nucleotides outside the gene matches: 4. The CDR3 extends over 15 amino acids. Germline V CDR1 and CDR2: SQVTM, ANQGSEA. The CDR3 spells CSVEGQGASYNEQFF. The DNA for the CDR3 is TGCAGCGTTGAAGGACAGGGGGCTAGTTACAATGAGCAGTTCTTC.

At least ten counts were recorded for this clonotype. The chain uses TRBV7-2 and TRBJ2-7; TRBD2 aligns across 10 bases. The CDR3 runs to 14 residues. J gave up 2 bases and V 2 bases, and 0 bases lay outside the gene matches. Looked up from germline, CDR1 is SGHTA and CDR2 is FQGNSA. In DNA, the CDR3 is TGTGCCAGCAGCTTAACTAGCGGGACCTACGAGCAGTACTTC. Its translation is CASSLTSGTYEQYF. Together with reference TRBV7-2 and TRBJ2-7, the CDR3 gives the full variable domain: GAGVSQSPSNKVTEKGKDVELRCDPISGHTALYWYRQSLGQGLEFLIYFQGNSAPDKSGLPSDRFSAERTGGSVSTLTIQRTQQEDSAVYLCASSLTSGTYEQYFGPGTRLTVT.

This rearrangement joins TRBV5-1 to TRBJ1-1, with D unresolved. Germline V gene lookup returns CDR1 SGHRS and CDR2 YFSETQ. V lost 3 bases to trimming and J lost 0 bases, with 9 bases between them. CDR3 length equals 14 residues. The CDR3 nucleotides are TGCGCCAGCAGCTGGGGTGGTTTGAACACTGAAGCTTTCTTT. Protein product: CASSWGGLNTEAFF. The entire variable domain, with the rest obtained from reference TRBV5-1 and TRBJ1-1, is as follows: KAGVTQTPRYLIKTRGQQVTLSCSPISGHRSVSWYQQTPGQGLQFLFEYFSETQRNKGNFPGRFSGRQFSNSRSEMNVSTLELGDSALYLCASSWGGLNTEAFFGQGTRLTVV.